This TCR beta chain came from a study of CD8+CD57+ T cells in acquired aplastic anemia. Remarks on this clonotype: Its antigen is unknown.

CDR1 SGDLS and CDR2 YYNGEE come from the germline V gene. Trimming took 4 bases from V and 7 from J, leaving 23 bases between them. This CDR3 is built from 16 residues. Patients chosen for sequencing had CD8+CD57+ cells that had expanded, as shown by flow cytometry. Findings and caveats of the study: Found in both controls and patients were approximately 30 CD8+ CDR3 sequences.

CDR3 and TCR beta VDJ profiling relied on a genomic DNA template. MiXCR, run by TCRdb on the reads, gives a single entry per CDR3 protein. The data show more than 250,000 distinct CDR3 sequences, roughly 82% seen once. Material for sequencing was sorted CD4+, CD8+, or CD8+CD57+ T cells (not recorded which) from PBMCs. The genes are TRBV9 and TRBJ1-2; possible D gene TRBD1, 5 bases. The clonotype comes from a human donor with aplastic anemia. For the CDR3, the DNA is TGTGCCAGCAGCTTGGGGAGGGACGGGGTTGTGTCTGGCTACACCTTC. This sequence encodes CASSLGRDGVVSGYTF.